This TCR beta chain was obtained from a study of cytomegalovirus exposure and HLA in healthy donors. The donors were members of the validation cohort comprising over 90 subjects, separate from the approximately 710-subject first cohort. On this clone itself: Antigen: not known.

CDR1 SGHAT and CDR2 FQNNGV come from the germline V gene. V shed 0 bases and J shed 6 bases, with 9 bases lying between them. This CDR3 is built from 13 residues. Study results and limitations: Later, an analysis found that TCR clusters from the first cohort tended to co-occur in the 95 to 150 validation repertoires. The majority of TCR sequences were rare, yet some public TCRs appeared in many donors.

Assay used: immunoSEQ multiplex PCR; TCRdb lists only in-frame clones, some missing. Here the sample spans around 220,000 clones, just over 85% being singletons. The source material was PBMCs. The chain joins TRBV11-2 to TRBJ2-7, with TRBD2 as a possible D gene (5 bases). This receptor was obtained from a woman between 18 and 29 years old in good health and CMV-seronegative. DNA of the CDR3: TGTGCCAGCAGCTTAGAGGTGCGGGCCGAGCAGTACTTC. Protein: CASSLEVRAEQYF.